What follows is one T cell receptor (beta chain) and its context. Assay: immunoSEQ multiplex PCR; the TCRdb copy retains only in-frame clones and omits some. Of about 53,000 clones listed, 85% to 90% are singletons. This sample was included in a study of technical replicates of blood from a few donors. Germline CDR1 and CDR2: MNHEY and SMNVEV (reference sequence). The ends lost 6 bases at V and 5 bases at J; junction bases unmatched: 8. The CDR3 totals 14 residues. This receptor was identified in a human donor in good health. Some clones in this sample may be carry-over from other donors' samples. This chain uses TRBV27 with TRBJ2-7, with 9 bases matching TRBD1. The sequenced sample was PBMCs. The DNA of the CDR3 is TGTGCCAGCAGCCGGGACAGGGCAAGCAACGAGCAGTACTTC. Its translation: CASSRDRASNEQYF.